These T cell receptor beta chains were read from a single sample in a study of response to subunit inactivated influenza vaccine. TCRdb passed the RT-PCR reads through MiXCR, listing each CDR3 protein once. The sample lists more than 600,000 distinct CDR3 sequences; approximately 17% were seen once. The sequenced sample was PBMCs from blood, obtained more than 4 days after vaccination. The receptors derive from a man aged 45-60 years who received an inactivated influenza vaccine. Each CDR3 is given with its conserved first and last residue.

j_call v_call cdr3_aa
TRBJ2-2 TRBV5-4 CASSSSSHTGELFF
TRBJ1-1 TRBV29-1 CSVRQGWNTEAFF
TRBJ2-3 TRBV7-2 CASSRWIPDTQYF
TRBJ2-1 TRBV7-9 CASSLVRQASYNEQFF
TRBJ2-6 TRBV12-3/TRBV12-4 CASRMQGRSGANVLTF
TRBJ2-7 TRBV12-3/TRBV12-4 CASSRGASGFYEQYF
TRBJ2-1 TRBV5-1 CASSISGSTYNEQFF
TRBJ2-6 TRBV5-5 CASSLHRGSGANVLTF
TRBJ1-4 TRBV6-1 CASSARGRHEKLFF
TRBJ2-5 TRBV20-1 CSARDPSGRGETQYF
TRBJ2-3 TRBV6-6 CATNPRREDTQYF
TRBJ2-1 TRBV7-2 CASSFRVVSDEQFF
TRBJ1-2 TRBV28 CASSLRERQGTYGYTF
TRBJ2-1 TRBV29-1 CSVERRGSYNEQFF
TRBJ2-5 TRBV6-2/TRBV6-3 CASSSYSGRRKQETQYF
TRBJ2-5 TRBV10-3 CAISGKGPQETQYF
TRBJ2-5 TRBV10-3 CATADLNGETQYF
TRBJ2-1 TRBV20-1 CSARDKGSYNEQFF
TRBJ2-5 TRBV5-1 CASSSGMGLVLETQYF
TRBJ1-1 TRBV20-1 CSATKPVLTEAFF
TRBJ2-3 TRBV15 CATSNEFPRAGESTDTQYF
TRBJ2-5 TRBV20-1 CSARSGSRETQYF
TRBJ2-7 TRBV6-5 CASSRLYEQYF
TRBJ2-7 TRBV18 CASSPNGSPGAKQYF
TRBJ2-5 TRBV12-3/TRBV12-4 CASKTGTSIAETQYF
TRBJ2-7 TRBV20-1 CSARKVETYEQYF
TRBJ1-1 TRBV20-1 CSPPRQGSTEAFF
TRBJ1-1 TRBV4-3 CASSQDQWNTEAFF
TRBJ2-3 TRBV7-2 CASSLMVGADTQYF
TRBJ1-2 TRBV30 CAWSMGQWSSGYTF
TRBJ2-3 TRBV7-2 CASSARPIPTQYF
TRBJ2-7 TRBV27 CASSFWTGPDYEQYF
TRBJ2-1 TRBV6-1 CASSTRPYNEQFF
TRBJ2-3 TRBV20-1 CSASRLGPDTQYF
TRBJ1-3 TRBV29-1 CSVMGTSSGNTIYF
TRBJ1-5 TRBV21-1 CASSSRVRDSGCQPQHF
TRBJ1-2 TRBV7-2 CASSARTVYGYTF
TRBJ2-7 TRBV24-1 CATHVPAPKYF
TRBJ2-1 TRBV7-2 CASSLEVGEGEQFF
TRBJ2-5 TRBV10-2 CASSTGGGGLAEETQYF
TRBJ2-5 TRBV5-1 CASSEWNGQETQYF
TRBJ2-1 TRBV28 CASSVTPPDRRYNEQFF
TRBJ2-7 TRBV28 CASRSGGIRYEQYF
TRBJ2-3 TRBV5-4 CASSATSENTGATQYF
TRBJ2-1 TRBV28 CASSLLAGSGQEQFF
TRBJ2-3 TRBV20-1 CSAVSGLADTQYF
TRBJ2-1 TRBV5-4 CASSLAGGRRYNEQFF
TRBJ2-1 TRBV7-2 CASSPQRAPNEQFF
TRBJ1-5 TRBV10-3 CAIMGAENQPQHF
TRBJ2-6 TRBV15 CATGSGRGRSGANVLTF
TRBJ2-2 TRBV7-2 CASSLRGGTTGELFF
TRBJ1-2 TRBV21-1 CASSLLITQGIYTF
TRBJ1-5 TRBV12-3/TRBV12-4 CASSLVGTGVSPQHF
TRBJ2-3 TRBV6-5 CASSYSTAGGTGDTQYF
TRBJ2-1 TRBV24-1 CATSDLDRGNEQFF
TRBJ1-2 TRBV7-2 CASSLVAGSGGNYGYTF
TRBJ1-5 TRBV5-5 CASSLSGVRNQPQHF
TRBJ1-5 TRBV20-1 CSANRGTDNQPQHF
TRBJ2-7 TRBV7-2 CASSREGVYEQYF
TRBJ1-2 TRBV20-1 CSASGQGDASYGYTF